Following are 28 T cell receptor beta chains from one sample sequenced in a study of siplizumab effects on memory and regulatory T cells (dated by TCRdb to the late 2010s). Preparation of the library involved the immunoSEQ multiplex PCR assay. TCRdb limited this immuneACCESS table to in-frame rearrangements with V and J called. A share of clones is missing; checked studies link under half to unresolved V genes, and the rest is unexplained. Within this sample are approximately 120,000 clones, with about 90% of them counted one time only. The biggest ten clones account for 0.65% to 0.9% of the sample. The sequencing input was Tregs sorted from blood. The source of these receptors is a human donor in good health.

The rearrangement uses TRBV5-1 and TRBJ2-1; no clear D. Germline V gene data show CDR1 as SGHRS and CDR2 as YFSETQ. This CDR3 contains 14 residues. Trimming took 8 bases from V and 6 from J, leaving 18 bases between them. This CDR3 reads CARAGDLLVNEQFF. The CDR3 nucleotides are TGCGCCAGGGCAGGTGACCTCCTCGTCAATGAGCAGTTCTTC. Combining the CDR3 with reference TRBV5-1 and TRBJ2-1 gives the whole variable domain KAGVTQTPRYLIKTRGQQVTLSCSPISGHRSVSWYQQTPGQGLQFLFEYFSETQRNKGNFPGRFSGRQFSNSRSEMNVSTLELGDSALYLCARAGDLLVNEQFFGPGTRLTVL.

V and J are TRBV7-3 and TRBJ1-2; D call uncertain. The CDR3 has 13 residues. Trimming stripped 5 bases from V and 6 bases from J, with 13 bases between. The germline V gene has CDR1 SGHTA and CDR2 FQGTGA. Here the CDR3 reads CASSRGRRDGYTF. DNA for the CDR3: TGTGCCAGCAGCCGCGGCAGGAGGGATGGCTACACCTTC.

The chain carries TRBV7-8 and TRBJ2-7, with D hard to call. Germline assignment: CDR1 SGHVS and CDR2 FQNEAQ. This CDR3 is built from 14 residues. Trimming took 0 bases from V and 1 from J, leaving 7 bases between them. CDR3 DNA: TGTGCCAGCAGCTTAGCGGAAACATCCTACGAGCAGTACTTC. Residues: CASSLAETSYEQYF.

V is TRBV5-6 and J is TRBJ2-5; D may be TRBD1 or TRBD2 (6 bases each). V gave up 5 bases and J gave up 5 bases, with 19 bases separating them. The CDR3 runs 15 residues. The germline CDR1 and CDR2 sequences are SGHDT and YYEEEE. CDR3: CASREEGGRRETQYF. CDR3 coding DNA: TGTGCCAGCAGAGAAGAGGGGGGAAGGCGTGAGACCCAGTACTTC.

The chain couples TRBV19 to TRBJ2-3; D ambiguous. CDR1 is LNHDA, CDR2 SQIVND, per germline (reference sequence). Trimming took off 5 bases at V and 5 bases at J, with 5 bases between the two ends. CDR3 length: 11 amino acids. The DNA of the CDR3 is TGTGCCAGTAGTGTGAGAGATACGCAGTATTTT. It translates to CASSVRDTQYF.

The genes are TRBV27 and TRBJ2-7; no clear D. The CDR3 length is 13 residues. Germline-derived CDR1 and CDR2 are MNHEY and SMNVEV (reference sequence). Deletions cut 6 bases from V and 4 bases from J, with 13 bases between. The CDR3, as DNA: TGTGCCAGCAGCCGAGATCTGGTTTACGAGCAGTACTTC. Encoded protein: CASSRDLVYEQYF.

The chain has TRBV11-3 and TRBJ2-2; D remains unclear. The ends were cut back, 1 base at V and 6 bases at J, with 6 bases in the middle. The CDR3 totals 13 residues. Germline V gives CDR1 SGHNT, CDR2 YENEEA. This chain's CDR3 is CASSLGTSGELFF. For the CDR3, the DNA is TGTGCCAGCAGCTTAGGTACCTCCGGGGAGCTGTTTTTT.

V is TRBV5-6 and J is TRBJ2-3; no definite D call. Trimming shortened V by 1 base and J by 1 base, and 4 bases separated the two germline ends. Germline CDR1 and CDR2: SGHDT and YYEEEE. The CDR3 runs to 13 residues. Here the CDR3 DNA reads TGTGCCAGCAGCTTGTATGGCACAGATACGCAGTATTTT. Translated: CASSLYGTDTQYF. The entire variable domain, with the rest obtained from reference TRBV5-6 and TRBJ2-3, is as follows: DAGVTQSPTHLIKTRGQQVTLRCSPKSGHDTVSWYQQALGQGPQFIFQYYEEEERQRGNFPDRFSGHQFPNYSSELNVNALLLGDSALYLCASSLYGTDTQYFGPGTRLTVL.

The CDR3 is CATARAGGPWGELFF. CDR3 bases: TGTGCCACGGCGCGAGCGGGAGGGCCTTGGGGGGAGCTGTTTTTT. The chain combines TRBV25-1 with TRBJ2-2; 10 nucleotides agree with TRBD2. The CDR3 runs to 15 residues. The germline CDR1 and CDR2 sequences are MGHDK and SYGVNS. Germline trimming cut 10 bases from V and 8 bases from J; bases unmatched to any gene: 13.

The chain uses TRBV19 and TRBJ2-6; D is unclear. CDR1 is LNHDA, CDR2 SQIVND, per germline (reference sequence). Trimming took off 4 bases at V and 2 bases at J, with 6 bases between the two ends. This CDR3 has 14 residues. The CDR3 region has the DNA TGTGCCAGTAGTACAGGTGCTGGGGCCAACGTCCTGACTTTC. Translating gives CASSTGAGANVLTF.

The chain combines TRBV19 with TRBJ1-2; D gene unclear. V lost 1 base, J lost 1 base, and 19 bases lay in between. CDR1 LNHDA and CDR2 SQIVND come from the germline V gene (reference sequence). This CDR3 is 18 amino acids long. As DNA, the CDR3 is TGTGCCAGTAGTATAGCCCCCAGTCGACCCACCCTTAACTATGGCTACACCTTC. Translating gives CASSIAPSRPTLNYGYTF.

This clone was seen a single time. The gene calls are TRBV20-1 and TRBJ2-3, with no clear D. Germline V CDR1 and CDR2: DFQATT, SNEGSKA (reference sequence). V was shortened by 6 bases and J by 4 bases, with 8 bases between the two germline ends. This CDR3 is built from 11 residues. Here the CDR3 reads CSASTSDTQYF. The CDR3, as DNA: TGCAGTGCATCGACCTCAGATACGCAGTATTTT.

This clone is labeled medium-sized. The chain recombines TRBV7-9 with TRBJ1-1, with D tentatively TRBD1 (5 bases). This CDR3 region has 14 residues. V gave up 5 bases and J gave up 5 bases, with 15 bases separating them. CDR1 is SEHNR, CDR2 FQNEAQ, per germline (reference sequence). This CDR3 is CASSDLRVGTEAFF. In DNA, the CDR3 is TGTGCCAGCAGCGATCTCAGGGTTGGAACTGAAGCTTTCTTT.

The V gene is TRBV11-1, the J gene TRBJ1-6; 8 nucleotides line up with TRBD1. The CDR3 spans 12 residues. Looked up from germline, CDR1 is SGHAT and CDR2 is FQDESV (reference sequence). The junction had 5 bases not matched to a gene; V was cut back by 5 bases and J by 14 bases. CDR3 bases: TGTGCCAGCAGCGCACAGGGGGTCACCCTCCACTTT. Translated: CASSAQGVTLHF.

This chain connects TRBV5-6 to TRBJ2-5; TRBD1 might be the D (5 bases). This CDR3 is built from 16 residues. Germline values: CDR1 SGHDT, CDR2 YYEEEE. The V end lost 1 base, the J end lost 5 bases, and 18 bases lay between the germline ends. The CDR3 reads CASSLLHFAGSETQYF. In DNA form, the CDR3 reads TGTGCCAGCAGCTTGCTCCATTTTGCAGGGTCGGAGACCCAGTACTTC.

In nucleotides, the CDR3 is TGTGCCAGCAGCTTCGGGCAGGCCAGTCAGCCCCAGCATTTT. It specifies CASSFGQASQPQHF. This chain uses TRBV5-6 with TRBJ1-5; D not certain. This CDR3 is built from 14 residues. Germline V gives CDR1 SGHDT, CDR2 YYEEEE. Deletions cut 2 bases from V and 6 bases from J, with 12 bases between.

The chain uses TRBV5-1 and TRBJ2-2; no reliable D call. V lost 4 bases, J lost 6 bases, and 10 bases lay in between. The CDR3 loop spans 13 amino acids. Germline CDR1 reads SGHRS; CDR2 reads YFSETQ. The chain's CDR3 is CASSHVDSGELFF. CDR3 nucleotide sequence: TGCGCCAGCAGCCACGTTGACTCCGGGGAGCTGTTTTTT.

The chain is built from TRBV19 and TRBJ1-2; 9 bases are shared with TRBD1. The CDR3 spans 14 residues. The J segment lost 2 bases and the V segment lost 7 bases, leaving 5 bases of the junction unmatched. CDR1 is LNHDA, CDR2 SQIVND, per germline (reference sequence). CDR3 amino acids: CASTMDRGNYGYTF. CDR3 bases: TGTGCCAGTACCATGGACAGGGGCAACTATGGCTACACCTTC.

The gene calls are TRBV4-2 and TRBJ2-1; 9 positions match TRBD2. Germline CDR1 is LGHNA and CDR2 is YNFKEQ. This CDR3 has 18 residues. The ends lost 1 base at V and 0 bases at J; junction bases unmatched: 7. CDR3 sequence: CASSQGVWRGGSYNEQFF. DNA for the CDR3: TGTGCCAGCAGCCAAGGTGTCTGGCGGGGGGGCTCCTACAATGAGCAGTTCTTC.

The rearrangement links TRBV7-3 to TRBJ2-2; a weak D match, TRBD2 (5 bases). Germline V gene sequence: CDR1 SGHTA, CDR2 FQGTGA. The CDR3 contains 17 residues. V lost 5 bases, J lost 2 bases, and 18 bases lay in between. The CDR3 loop reads CASSTMGGLPNTGELFF. CDR3 sequence (DNA): TGTGCCAGCAGCACCATGGGCGGACTTCCCAACACCGGGGAGCTGTTTTTT.

The V call is TRBV6-6, the J call TRBJ2-1; D gene uncertain. The CDR3 consists of 11 residues. CDR1 MNHNY and CDR2 SVGAGI come from the germline V gene (reference sequence). The germline V and J ends were trimmed by 7 bases and 4 bases, with 5 bases remaining between them. In DNA, the CDR3 is TGTGCCAGCAAGGGTTACAATGAGCAGTTCTTC. It translates to CASKGYNEQFF.

V and J are TRBV5-1 and TRBJ1-6; no firm D call. This CDR3 has 16 amino acids. Germline CDR1 reads SGHRS; CDR2 reads YFSETQ. V dropped 0 bases and J dropped 0 bases, with 7 bases sitting between them. The CDR3 spells CASSLAGSSYNSPLHF. The CDR3 DNA is TGCGCCAGCAGCTTGGCCGGGAGCTCCTATAATTCACCCCTCCACTTT.

The chain couples TRBV5-5 to TRBJ1-2, with unresolved D. The length of the CDR3 is 15 residues. V gave up 2 bases and J gave up 2 bases, with 13 bases separating them. Per germline, CDR1 SGHKS and CDR2 YYEKEE (reference sequence). CDR3 nucleotides: TGTGCCAGCAGCTTCGGGCGCGGGCAGAACTATGGCTACACCTTC. Encoded protein: CASSFGRGQNYGYTF. Filled out from reference TRBV5-5 and TRBJ1-2, the complete variable domain reads DAGVTQSPTHLIKTRGQQVTLRCSPISGHKSVSWYQQVLGQGPQFIFQYYEKEERGRGNFPDRFSARQFPNYSSELNVNALLLGDSALYLCASSFGRGQNYGYTFGSGTRLTVV.

V and J are TRBV25-1 and TRBJ2-6; TRBD1 aligns across 7 bases. There are 18 residues in the CDR3. From germline, CDR1 is MGHDK and CDR2 SYGVNS. Unmatched junction bases numbered 15, after V lost 9 bases and J lost 1 base. Here the CDR3 reads CASDNGDSRLSGANVLTF. The CDR3 region has the DNA TGTGCCAGTGATAATGGGGACAGCCGTTTATCTGGGGCCAACGTCCTGACTTTC. The full variable domain, with the rest looked up from reference TRBV25-1 and TRBJ2-6, is EADIYQTPRYLVIGTGKKITLECSQTMGHDKMYWYQQDPGMELHLIHYSYGVNSTEKGDLSSESTVSRIRTEHFPLTLESARPSHTSQYLCASDNGDSRLSGANVLTFGAGSRLTVL.

To note about this clone: This same CDR3 is encoded by further DNA sequences in the sample. CDR3 residues: CASSVDSWGYTF. CDR3 bases: TGTGCCAGCAGCGTAGACAGTTGGGGCTACACCTTC. The gene calls are TRBV9 and TRBJ1-2; D unresolved. The ends were cut back, 0 bases at V and 8 bases at J, with 8 bases in the middle. Germline V CDR1 and CDR2: SGDLS, YYNGEE. The length of the CDR3 is 12 residues.

V is TRBV11-3 and J is TRBJ2-7; D gene uncertain. The CDR3 is made up of 13 amino acids. Looked up from germline, CDR1 is SGHNT and CDR2 is YENEEA. Trimming stripped 0 bases from V and 5 bases from J, with 8 bases between. The CDR3 region is CASSLDATNEQYF. The CDR3 DNA reads TGTGCCAGCAGCTTAGATGCAACCAACGAGCAGTACTTC.

Details on this clone: Other DNA sequences in the sample encode the same CDR3. The chain uses TRBV20-1 and TRBJ2-7, with D possibly matching TRBD2 (6 bases). Trimming removed 6 bases from V and 3 bases from J, with 6 bases in between. This CDR3 has 10 residues. The germline V gene has CDR1 DFQATT and CDR2 SNEGSKA (reference sequence). The CDR3 loop is CSAGGYEQYF. CDR3 nucleotide sequence: TGCAGTGCCGGGGGCTACGAGCAGTACTTC.

The chain employs TRBV7-9 and TRBJ1-2; 8 nucleotides line up with TRBD1. V was pared by 1 base and J by 7 bases, with 5 bases of the junction left unmatched. This CDR3 is 14 amino acids long. Germline-derived CDR1 and CDR2 are SEHNR and FQNEAQ (reference sequence). The CDR3 sequence: CASSLGTGTRGYTF. CDR3 DNA sequence: TGTGCCAGCAGCTTAGGGACAGGGACTCGTGGCTACACCTTC.